This T cell receptor (beta chain) comes out of a study of T cell repertoires in cytomegalovirus infection. Study information: An indication of both CMV infection and matching HLA type came from public TCR beta signatures.

The study's findings and limits: Summed frequency of public TCR beta families distinguished CMV carriers with the relevant HLA. Predominance within the ex vivo response was attributable to HLA-C-restricted CMV-specific TCR beta clonotypes.

For this clonotype: Its antigen remains unidentified. The junction does not match germline at one end; this may be a read error.

CDR1 and CDR2 (germline): ENHRY, SYGVKD. The CDR3 totals 16 residues. One entry per CDR3 protein, called by TCRdb with MiXCR from the reads. The sample has some 800,000 distinct CDR3 sequences; roughly 28% are singletons. The chain combines TRBV10-3 with TRBJ2-1; 11 positions match TRBD1. The sequence came from a human donor in good health (CMV status not recorded). Some clones in this sample may be carry-over from other donors' samples. The specimen comprised cultured CD8+ T cells from PBMCs, sampled from culture after CMV antigen stimulation. Here the CDR3 reads CAISDRTGGRAPTRIF. The DNA for the CDR3 is TGTGCCATCAGTGACCGGACAGGGGGCAGGGCGCCAACCAGGATCTTC.